This T cell receptor (beta chain) is from a study of blood T cell repertoires in COVID-19. Original handling: Scientists estimated how many nucleated cells there were by amplifying reference gene primers. Measured with immunoSEQ multiplex PCR; TCRdb has only the in-frame clones, and not every one. Clone size and V and J calls were adopted from that table, with D and trimming inferred from the DNA. This table has about 380,000 clones, 88% appearing once. The CDR3 is 14 residues long. Per the germline V gene, CDR1 is SEHNR and CDR2 is FQNEAQ (reference sequence). V lost 1 base, J lost 5 bases, and 12 bases lay in between. Clinical histories supplied by participants themselves formed the basis of cohort assignment.

This rearrangement joins TRBV7-9 to TRBJ2-7, with D maybe TRBD1 (5 bases). The sequence was collected from a woman aged 18-29 years who had recovered from COVID-19. Sequences were obtained from PBMCs or T cells enriched from blood (not recorded which). CDR3 in amino acids: CASSLGGAVNEQYF. CDR3 coding DNA: TGTGCCAGCAGCTTAGGGGGCGCGGTCAACGAGCAGTACTTC.